This T cell receptor beta chain was recorded in a study of blood T cell repertoires in COVID-19. Study at large: Samples representing acute and convalescent COVID-19 were sourced from the United States, Italy and Spain. PBMCs, B-cell-depleted T cells, or T cells provided the cDNA or gDNA that made up the material.

In the original workflow: The assay estimated nucleated cells by amplifying reference gene primers. Repertoires were generated with immunoSEQ multiplex PCR, while TCRdb's copy carries only in-frame clones and drops some. V and J calls and clone size are as listed in that table; D and trimming were resolved from the DNA. The sample carries under 250,000 clones, 82% recorded once. The clonotype was recovered from a woman under 30 with acute or convalescent COVID-19. Specimen: peripheral blood.

DNA for the CDR3: TGTGCCAGCAGCTTTACCGGGACACCCTTGGGGGAGACCCAGTACTTC. Translating it yields CASSFTGTPLGETQYF. This chain connects TRBV11-2 to TRBJ2-5; a weak D match, TRBD1 (6 bases). Per the germline V gene, CDR1 is SGHAT and CDR2 is FQNNGV. V was pared by 3 bases and J by 5 bases, with 19 bases between. There are 16 residues in the CDR3.